The 5 T cell receptor beta chains presented below share a single source sample, sequenced in a study of blood T cell repertoires in COVID-19. Only in-frame clones appear in the TCRdb table, and some are missing; sequencing was by immunoSEQ multiplex PCR. This table holds around 250,000 clones, about 90% found once. Sequencing used PBMCs or T cells enriched from blood (not recorded which). The receptors were sampled from a woman aged 40-49 years who had been exposed to COVID-19.

The V and J genes are TRBV7-2 and TRBJ1-2; 8 positions match TRBD1. Germline CDR1 and CDR2: SGHTA and FQGNSA. The V segment lost 1 base and the J segment 8 bases; nucleotides outside the gene matches: 9. The CDR3 length is 15 residues. The CDR3 sequence is CASSLDPTGDGGYTF. The CDR3, as DNA: TGTGCCAGCAGCTTAGATCCGACAGGGGATGGAGGCTACACCTTC.

The J gene is TRBJ1-1, the V gene TRBV18, with 9 bases aligning to TRBD1. The CDR3 covers 17 residues. The germline V gene encodes CDR1 KGHSH and CDR2 LQKENI. With V trimmed by 2 bases and J by 3 bases, 10 bases remained unmatched. The CDR3 DNA reads TGTGCCAGCTCACCATCGGGAATAACAGGGGGCCACACTGAAGCTTTCTTT. Translation: CASSPSGITGGHTEAFF. The full variable domain, its missing parts supplied by reference TRBV18 and TRBJ1-1, is NAGVMQNPRHLVRRRGQEARLRCSPMKGHSHVYWYRQLPEEGLKFMVYLQKENIIDESGMPKERFSAEFPKEGPSILRIQQVVRGDSAAYFCASSPSGITGGHTEAFFGQGTRLTVV.

This chain uses TRBV2 with TRBJ1-2; D is unresolved. The CDR3 covers 13 residues. CDR1 and CDR2 (germline): SNHLY, FYNNEI. Trimming shortened V by 2 bases and J by 4 bases, and 8 bases separated the two germline ends. The CDR3, as DNA: TGTGCCAGCAGTGAACGGCAGGTCTATGGCTACACCTTC. Amino acids: CASSERQVYGYTF.

V gene TRBV7-8 combines with J gene TRBJ2-3; 12 bases are a match to TRBD2. V lost 5 bases to trimming and J lost 6 bases; unmatched junction nucleotides: 9. The CDR3 covers 16 residues. In germline, CDR1 is SGHVS, CDR2 FQNEAQ. This CDR3 reads CASSVRLAGDWDTQYF. The DNA for the CDR3 is TGTGCCAGCAGCGTTAGACTAGCGGGAGATTGGGATACGCAGTATTTT. Based on the CDR3 plus reference TRBV7-8 and TRBJ2-3, the full variable domain is GAGVSQSPRYKVAKRGQDVALRCDPISGHVSLFWYQQALGQGPEFLTYFQNEAQLDKSGLPSDRFFAERPEGSVSTLKIQRTQQEDSAVYLCASSVRLAGDWDTQYFGPGTRLTVL.

This clone was counted once. V is TRBV7-9 and J is TRBJ2-1, with D perhaps matching TRBD2 (6 bases). In germline, CDR1 is SEHNR, CDR2 FQNEAQ (reference sequence). This CDR3 has 12 residues. Trimming cost V 2 bases and J 8 bases, with 7 bases left between them. CDR3 sequence: CASSLLAYEQFF. Here the CDR3 DNA reads TGTGCCAGCAGCTTACTAGCGTATGAGCAGTTCTTC.